This T cell receptor (beta chain) was identified in a study of blood T cells in healthy people across ages. Study in general: Template-switching capture recovered about one barcoded beta molecule per two T cells. Points from the study as a whole: The study could not conclusively compare naive and antigen-experienced cells, given its unsorted PBMCs.

This clonotype turned up a few times. The antigen is unknown. The germline V gene has CDR1 MNHEY and CDR2 SMNVEV (reference sequence). V shed 3 bases and J 5 bases; nucleotides not matched to a gene: 2. The CDR3 sequence is 14 residues long. A sample-barcoded 5' primer and a J-beta primer mix were used in a second PCR of roughly 6 to 11 cycles. One entry per CDR3 protein, called by TCRdb with MiXCR from the 5' RACE reads. The sample has about 680,000 distinct CDR3 sequences, 49% seen once; the top ten hold about a third. Material for sequencing was blood. This receptor was identified in a woman aged 55-70 years in good health. The V and J genes are TRBV27 and TRBJ2-1; 9 bases match TRBD2. CDR3 region: CASSFSGSHNEQFF. The CDR3 DNA reads as TGTGCCAGCAGTTTTAGCGGGAGCCACAATGAGCAGTTCTTC.